This section outlines one T cell receptor (beta chain) sequence together with its context. Antigen unknown. Busulfan-fludarabine conditioning, marrow transplant, and cyclophosphamide on days +3 and +4 were administered. This sample is drawn from a study of T cells after posttransplantation cyclophosphamide. Findings of the study overall: Recipient CMV seropositivity and CMV reactivation strongly tracked TRB clonality. Later blood repertoires were often dominated by clones from the donor CD8+ memory compartment.

TCRdb's copy holds only in-frame clones and misses some; the assay was immunoSEQ multiplex PCR. The sample includes thousands of clones, over 70% of them seen just once. The sample consisted of PBMCs, taken after allogeneic stem cell transplant with posttransplant cyclophosphamide. This TCR was recovered from a male patient between 60 and 69 years old who received an allogeneic stem cell transplant from an unrelated donor, was CMV-positive, and had no GVHD. The graft donor may have given rise to some T cells.

CDR3 in amino acids: CASSLSEDRFSATNEKLFF. In DNA form, the CDR3 reads TGTGCCAGCAGTTTATCGGAGGACCGATTTTCTGCAACTAATGAAAAACTGTTTTTT. This rearrangement joins TRBV27 to TRBJ1-4; D remains ambiguous. V lost 0 bases, J lost 0 bases, and 17 bases lay in between. Looked up from germline, CDR1 is MNHEY and CDR2 is SMNVEV (reference sequence). The CDR3 consists of 19 residues.